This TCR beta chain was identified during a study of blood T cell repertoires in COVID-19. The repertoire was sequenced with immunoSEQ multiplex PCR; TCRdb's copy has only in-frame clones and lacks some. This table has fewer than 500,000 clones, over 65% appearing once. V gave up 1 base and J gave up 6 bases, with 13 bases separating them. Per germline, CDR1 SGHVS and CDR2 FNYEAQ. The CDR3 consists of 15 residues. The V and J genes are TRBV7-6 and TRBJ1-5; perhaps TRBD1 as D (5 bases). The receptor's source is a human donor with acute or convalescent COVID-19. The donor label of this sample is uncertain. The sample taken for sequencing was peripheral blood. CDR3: CASSLGPVGGQPQHF. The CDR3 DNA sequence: TGTGCCAGCAGCTTAGGTCCTGTCGGGGGTCAGCCCCAGCATTTT.